A single sample is the source of the 24 T cell receptor beta chains below, sequenced in a study of cytomegalovirus exposure and HLA in healthy donors. This table comes from immunoSEQ multiplex PCR, and its TCRdb copy is limited to in-frame clones, with some not included. The profile covers some 250,000 clones, with 80% to 95% appearing a single time and just over 3% taken by the ten largest. Sequencing was carried out using PBMCs. These receptors all come from a woman under 40 in good health and CMV-seronegative.

The V and J genes are TRBV27 and TRBJ2-2; D unresolved. CDR3 length: 12 residues. Trimming took off 3 bases at V and 6 bases at J, with 5 bases between the two ends. Germline assignment: CDR1 MNHEY and CDR2 SMNVEV (reference sequence). CDR3 loop: CASSFLSGELFF. The CDR3 region has the DNA TGTGCCAGCAGTTTCCTCTCCGGGGAGCTGTTTTTT.

The V and J genes are TRBV9 and TRBJ2-1, with D perhaps TRBD2 (6 bases). The CDR3 is made up of 14 amino acids. With 0 bases removed from V and 9 bases from J, the gap between germline ends came to 13 bases. CDR1 and CDR2 from the germline V gene are SGDLS and YYNGEE. The CDR3 DNA reads TGTGCCAGCAGCGTAGAACTGATGGGAGGTGAGCAGTTCTTC. It codes for CASSVELMGGEQFF.

The chain combines TRBV13 with TRBJ2-7; D perhaps matches TRBD1 (6 bases). Germline loops: CDR1 PRHDT, CDR2 FYEKMQ (reference sequence). The CDR3 is made up of 16 amino acids. V shed 5 bases and J shed 5 bases, with 22 bases lying between them. The CDR3 is CASSPQTGLVRDEQYF. The CDR3 DNA is TGTGCCAGCAGCCCACAAACAGGGTTGGTGCGCGACGAGCAGTACTTC.

V is TRBV5-6 and J is TRBJ2-3; D is undetermined. CDR3 size: 17 residues. CDR1 is SGHDT, CDR2 YYEEEE, per germline. Trimming stripped 0 bases from V and 3 bases from J, with 17 bases between. The CDR3 DNA follows: TGTGCCAGCAGCTTGGATGGCAGCTTATGGGGAACAGATACGCAGTATTTT. Residues: CASSLDGSLWGTDTQYF.

In nucleotides, the CDR3 is TGCGCCAGCAGCGACGAAACCGGGACTAGATCCTACGAGCAGTACTTC. This encodes CASSDETGTRSYEQYF. V gene TRBV4-3 combines with J gene TRBJ2-7, with TRBD2 matching 8 bases. Looked up from germline, CDR1 is LGHNA and CDR2 is YSLEER. The trim removed 5 bases at V and 1 base at J, leaving 10 bases unmatched. The CDR3 length is 16 residues.

The V gene is TRBV7-3, the J gene TRBJ2-7; D gene ambiguous. Trimming cost V 5 bases and J 3 bases, with 11 bases left between them. The CDR3 length is 13 residues. Germline-derived CDR1 and CDR2 are SGHTA and FQGTGA. The CDR3 DNA reads TGTGCCAGCAGCCCCGGACCGAACTACGAGCAGTACTTC. It translates to CASSPGPNYEQYF.

The chain is built from TRBV27 and TRBJ2-2; 7 bases line up with TRBD2. The ends lost 6 bases at V and 5 bases at J; junction bases unmatched: 12. From germline, CDR1 is MNHEY and CDR2 SMNVEV (reference sequence). The CDR3 is 16 residues long. The CDR3: CASRPLKGRETGELFF. The CDR3 coding sequence is TGTGCCAGCAGACCTCTAAAGGGGAGGGAGACCGGGGAGCTGTTTTTT.

This chain uses TRBV7-9 with TRBJ2-7, with D unresolved. Trimming removed 1 base at V and 0 bases at J, with 7 bases between. CDR3 size: 14 residues. Germline V gene lookup returns CDR1 SEHNR and CDR2 FQNEAQ (reference sequence). The CDR3 DNA follows: TGTGCCAGCAGCTTAGTTGGGCCCTCCTACGAGCAGTACTTC. Translated, it gives CASSLVGPSYEQYF.

The chain links TRBV27 to TRBJ1-4; D remains ambiguous. V dropped 2 bases and J dropped 7 bases, with 8 bases sitting between them. Per germline, CDR1 MNHEY and CDR2 SMNVEV (reference sequence). This CDR3 has 13 amino acids. CDR3 DNA: TGTGCCAGCAGTTTAAATTCGGGTGAAAAACTGTTTTTT. This translates into CASSLNSGEKLFF.

This rearrangement joins TRBV11-2 to TRBJ1-2; D is undetermined. CDR3 length equals 17 residues. Germline V lookup: CDR1 SGHAT, CDR2 FQNNGV. Trimming left V 1 base short and J 6 bases short, with 21 bases between. The CDR3 here is CASSLGDPRGPQDGYTF. The CDR3 DNA is TGTGCCAGCAGCTTAGGGGATCCGCGGGGTCCCCAGGATGGCTACACCTTC. Using reference TRBV11-2 and TRBJ1-2 for the parts outside the CDR3, the full variable domain is EAGVAQSPRYKIIEKRQSVAFWCNPISGHATLYWYQQILGQGPKLLIQFQNNGVVDDSQLPKDRFSAERLKGVDSTLKIQPAKLEDSAVYLCASSLGDPRGPQDGYTFGSGTRLTVV.

This clone has only one observation. Other DNA sequences within the sample encode an identical CDR3. The chain uses TRBV9 and TRBJ2-7, with TRBD2 matching 11 bases. Unmatched junction bases numbered 5, after V lost 5 bases and J lost 1 base. The CDR3 has 15 amino acids. Per germline, CDR1 SGDLS and CDR2 YYNGEE. The CDR3 loop is CASSGGTSGSYEQYF. CDR3 bases: TGTGCCAGCAGTGGAGGGACTAGCGGTTCCTACGAGCAGTACTTC.

The gene calls are TRBV10-3 and TRBJ1-1; TRBD1 aligns across 11 bases. Germline CDR1 and CDR2: ENHRY and SYGVKD. With 6 bases clipped from V and 10 bases from J, the junction kept 4 bases outside the gene matches. This CDR3 has 12 amino acids. In DNA, the CDR3 is TGTGCCATCAGAGGGGACAGGGGGGGAGCTTTCTTT. Its protein product is CAIRGDRGGAFF.

V gene TRBV19 combines with J gene TRBJ2-7; TRBD1 matches 11 bases. Germline-derived CDR1 and CDR2 are LNHDA and SQIVND (reference sequence). Losses at the gene ends were 7 bases for V and 5 bases for J; bases not matched to a gene: 7. The CDR3 covers 14 residues. CDR3 coding DNA: TGTGCCAGTACAAGGACAGGGGGCGCGGACGAGCAGTACTTC. It encodes CASTRTGGADEQYF.

The chain combines TRBV7-9 with TRBJ2-5; D is possibly TRBD1 (6 bases). From germline, CDR1 is SEHNR and CDR2 FQNEAQ (reference sequence). CDR3 length equals 18 residues. The V end lost 2 bases, the J end lost 6 bases, and 25 bases lay between the germline ends. The CDR3 DNA reads TGTGCCAGCAGCTTAAGGGGTGTCGGTAGACAGGACCCCCAGACCCAGTACTTC. Residues: CASSLRGVGRQDPQTQYF.

The chain is built from TRBV15 and TRBJ2-2; 11 bases align to TRBD1. Germline V gene lookup returns CDR1 LNHNV and CDR2 YYDKDF (reference sequence). CDR3 size: 16 residues. V lost 5 bases to trimming and J lost 7 bases; unmatched junction nucleotides: 9. Written as DNA, the CDR3 is TGTGCCACCAGCGGCAGACGGGACAGGGGGATCGGGGAGCTGTTTTTT. It translates to CATSGRRDRGIGELFF. Using reference TRBV15 and TRBJ2-2 for the parts outside the CDR3, the full variable domain is DAMVIQNPRYQVTQFGKPVTLSCSQTLNHNVMYWYQQKSSQAPKLLFHYYDKDFNNEADTPDNFQSRRPNTSFCFLDIRSPGLGDTAMYLCATSGRRDRGIGELFFGEGSRLTVL.

The chain combines TRBV18 with TRBJ1-1, with D tentatively TRBD1 (6 bases). Trimming left V 5 bases short and J 5 bases short, with 21 bases between. Germline values: CDR1 KGHSH, CDR2 LQKENI. The length of the CDR3 is 16 residues. The CDR3 spells CASSLGINQGKTEAFF. CDR3 nucleotides: TGTGCCAGCTCATTGGGAATAAACCAGGGGAAGACTGAAGCTTTCTTT.

The chain joins TRBV7-3 to TRBJ2-3, with a tentative D call TRBD2 (5 bases). Trimming shortened V by 2 bases and J by 7 bases, and 13 bases separated the two germline ends. The CDR3 is made up of 14 amino acids. CDR1 and CDR2 (germline): SGHTA, FQGTGA. The CDR3 DNA reads as TGTGCCAGCAGCTTACCCGGGGTTCGAAATACGCAGTATTTT. Amino acid sequence: CASSLPGVRNTQYF.

The chain joins TRBV30 to TRBJ1-1; 8 bases are a match to TRBD1. With V trimmed by 0 bases and J by 11 bases, 14 bases remained unmatched. In germline, CDR1 is GTSNPN, CDR2 SVGIG (reference sequence). The CDR3 runs 15 residues. CDR3 DNA sequence: TGTGCCTGGAGTGTTCTCAAAGGACAGGGAATATTGGCTTTCTTT. Residues: CAWSVLKGQGILAFF.

The chain employs TRBV29-1 and TRBJ2-3; 12 bases agree with TRBD2. Germline values: CDR1 SQVTM, CDR2 ANQGSEA. Trimming cost V 6 bases and J 2 bases; bases outside gene matches: 9. This CDR3 is 16 amino acids long. The CDR3: CSVNGLAGRTTDTQYF. CDR3 nucleotides: TGCAGCGTCAACGGACTAGCGGGAAGAACCACAGATACGCAGTATTTT.

The chain employs TRBV2 and TRBJ1-2; 10 bases fit TRBD1. Germline values: CDR1 SNHLY, CDR2 FYNNEI. J lost 10 bases, V lost 8 bases, and 7 bases had no gene match. The CDR3 loop spans 12 amino acids. The CDR3 nucleotides are TGTGCCAGCCGCCGGGACAGGGGTGTCTACACCTTC. Protein product: CASRRDRGVYTF.

Only a few counts were recorded for this clone. This chain connects TRBV7-6 to TRBJ2-1; D is unresolved. The CDR3 runs 15 residues. The germline V and J ends were trimmed by 1 base and 0 bases, with 7 bases remaining between them. Germline loops: CDR1 SGHVS, CDR2 FNYEAQ. The DNA for the CDR3 is TGTGCCAGCAGCTTAGGAGCTAGCTCCTACAATGAGCAGTTCTTC. Its protein product is CASSLGASSYNEQFF.

CDR3 in DNA: TGCAGCGTACTTGGACAGGGAAGACGGCTCTACGAGCAGTACTTC. It codes for CSVLGQGRRLYEQYF. The gene calls are TRBV29-1 and TRBJ2-7; 8 nucleotides line up with TRBD1. The CDR3 extends over 15 amino acids. Germline CDR1 reads SQVTM; CDR2 reads ANQGSEA. Unmatched junction bases numbered 13, after V lost 6 bases and J lost 3 bases.

With respect to this clone: Other DNA sequences from this sample encode an identical CDR3 as well. J is TRBJ2-7 and V is TRBV4-3, with D possibly TRBD2 on 6 matching bases. V lost 0 bases and J lost 4, with 7 bases in between. The V gene's germline CDR1 is LGHNA and CDR2 YSLEER. The CDR3 runs 13 residues. Written as DNA, the CDR3 is TGCGCCAGCAGCCAAGAGGGGGGTTACGAGCAGTACTTC. It is translated as CASSQEGGYEQYF.

Relative to its sample, this clone is large (0.1 to 1%). The chain recombines TRBV15 with TRBJ1-5, with 8 nucleotides matching TRBD1. In germline, CDR1 is LNHNV, CDR2 YYDKDF (reference sequence). Trimming took 0 bases from V and 5 from J; bases not matched to a gene: 6. This CDR3 is 16 amino acids long. CDR3 region: CATSRDVRTGYQPQHF. In DNA form, the CDR3 reads TGTGCCACCAGCAGAGATGTGCGGACAGGGTATCAGCCCCAGCATTTT. Drawing the rest from reference TRBV15 and TRBJ1-5, the complete variable domain is DAMVIQNPRYQVTQFGKPVTLSCSQTLNHNVMYWYQQKSSQAPKLLFHYYDKDFNNEADTPDNFQSRRPNTSFCFLDIRSPGLGDTAMYLCATSRDVRTGYQPQHFGDGTRLSIL.